The clone carrying this T cell receptor (beta chain) was recorded a few times. Germline trimming cut 1 base from V and 2 bases from J; bases unmatched to any gene: 4. There are 16 residues in the CDR3. Germline CDR1 SGHTA, CDR2 FQGNSA. PCR employed 60 Vbeta and 13 Jbeta primers. The table came from immunoSEQ multiplex PCR; TCRdb's copy has only in-frame clones and leaves some out. Among 82,000 or so clones listed, roughly a tenth were seen once. This sample was taken from a study of cytomegalovirus exposure and HLA in healthy donors. Study in general: Among about 190 million T cells, an earlier analysis found 120 million or so unique TCR beta sequences.

The sequencing input was PBMCs. The TCR sequence derives from a man aged 55 to 70 in good health and CMV-seropositive. The chain couples TRBV7-2 to TRBJ2-2; TRBD2 aligns across 7 bases. The CDR3 region is CASSLVAGENTGELFF. CDR3 nucleotide sequence: TGTGCCAGCAGCTTAGTGGCGGGGGAAAACACCGGGGAGCTGTTTTTT.